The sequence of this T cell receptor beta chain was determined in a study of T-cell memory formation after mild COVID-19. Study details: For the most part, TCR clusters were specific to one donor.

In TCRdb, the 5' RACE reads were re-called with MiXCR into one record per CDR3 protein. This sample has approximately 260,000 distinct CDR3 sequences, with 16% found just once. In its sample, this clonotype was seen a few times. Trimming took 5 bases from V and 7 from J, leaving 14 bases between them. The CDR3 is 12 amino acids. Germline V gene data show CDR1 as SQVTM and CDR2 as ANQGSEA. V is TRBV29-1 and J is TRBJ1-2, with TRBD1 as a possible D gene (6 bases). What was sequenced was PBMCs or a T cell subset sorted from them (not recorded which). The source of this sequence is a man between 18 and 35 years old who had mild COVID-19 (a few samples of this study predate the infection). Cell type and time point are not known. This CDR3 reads CSVRRGHGGYTF. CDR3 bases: TGCAGCGTTCGCAGGGGCCATGGTGGCTACACCTTC. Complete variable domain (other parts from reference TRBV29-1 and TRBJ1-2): SAVISQKPSRDICQRGTSLTIQCQVDSQVTMMFWYRQQPGQSLTLIATANQGSEATYESGFVIDKFPISRPNLTFSTLTVSNMSPEDSSIYLCSVRRGHGGYTFGSGTRLTVV.